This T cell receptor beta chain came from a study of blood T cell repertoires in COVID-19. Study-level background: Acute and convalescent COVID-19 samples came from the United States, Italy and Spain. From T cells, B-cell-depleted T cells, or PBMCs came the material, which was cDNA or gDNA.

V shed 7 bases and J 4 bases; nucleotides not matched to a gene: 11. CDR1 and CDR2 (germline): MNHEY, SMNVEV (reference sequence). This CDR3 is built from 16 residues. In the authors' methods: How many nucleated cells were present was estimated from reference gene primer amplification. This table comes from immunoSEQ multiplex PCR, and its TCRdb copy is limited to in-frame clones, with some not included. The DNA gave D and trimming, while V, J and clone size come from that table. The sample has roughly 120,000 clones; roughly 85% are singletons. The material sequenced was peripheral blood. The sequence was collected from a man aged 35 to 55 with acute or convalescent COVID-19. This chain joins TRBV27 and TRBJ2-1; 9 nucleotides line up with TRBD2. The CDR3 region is CASTHRGGVLYNEQFF. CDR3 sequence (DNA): TGTGCCAGCACCCACCGCGGGGGGGTCCTATACAATGAGCAGTTCTTC.